This is a list of T cell receptor beta chains from one sample in a study of T cell responses to AZD1222 COVID-19 vaccine. Clones were sequenced by immunoSEQ multiplex PCR, and TCRdb holds only the in-frame ones, with some missing. The data show about 70,000 clones, 70% to 90% seen once. Material: peripheral blood, obtained 28 days after the second AZD1222 dose. The receptors were gathered from an adult who received the AZD1222 COVID-19 vaccine. Both conserved end residues are part of each CDR3. The order of the fields is CDR3 protein, CDR3 DNA, J gene, clone size, D gene, V gene. A D gene is named only where the DNA matches it firmly. Size is omitted from some rows. Given values are once, few, many or a class for expanded clones.

CASSVGTSGGEQYF | TGTGCCAGCAGCGTAGGGACTAGCGGGGGCGAGCAGTACTTC | TRBJ2-7 | large | TRBD2 | TRBV7-6
CASGDAGLYEQYF | TGTGCCAGCGGGGATGCGGGGCTATACGAGCAGTACTTC | TRBJ2-7 | - | - | TRBV19
CASSPGTPFRTGELFF | TGTGCCAGCAGCCCCGGGACCCCTTTTCGAACCGGGGAGCTGTTTTTT | TRBJ2-2 | - | - | TRBV7-2
CASSLVTTEQFF | TGTGCCAGCAGCTTGGTTACTACCGAGCAGTTCTTC | TRBJ2-1 | - | - | TRBV5-4
CASSLAGQGVFYEQYF | TGTGCCAGCAGCTTAGCGGGGCAGGGAGTATTCTACGAGCAGTACTTC | TRBJ2-7 | - | - | TRBV7-8
CAISEGQGNSYNEQFF | TGTGCCATCAGTGAAGGGCAGGGTAATTCCTACAATGAGCAGTTCTTC | TRBJ2-1 | once | - | TRBV10-3
CASSPPHADTQYF | TGTGCCAGCTCGCCCCCACACGCAGATACGCAGTATTTT | TRBJ2-3 | - | - | TRBV18
CASSLSASGNTIYF | TGCGCCAGCAGCTTGAGCGCCTCTGGAAACACCATATATTTT | TRBJ1-3 | - | - | TRBV5-1
CASRETMNTEAFF | TGTGCCAGCAGGGAGACAATGAACACTGAAGCTTTCTTT | TRBJ1-1 | - | - | TRBV6-6
CASSLVASSRLGSDEQFF | TGCGCCAGCAGCTTGGTTGCTAGTTCTCGGCTGGGTTCCGATGAGCAGTTCTTC | TRBJ2-1 | once | - | TRBV5-1
CASSQPSYRTNTEAFF | TGTGCCAGCAGCCAACCCTCTTACAGGACGAACACTGAAGCTTTCTTT | TRBJ1-1 | - | - | TRBV3-1/TRBV3-2
CASSLQGARDTEAFF | TGTGCCAGCAGCCTACAGGGGGCGCGGGACACTGAAGCTTTCTTT | TRBJ1-1 | - | TRBD1 | TRBV11-2
CASTQENTEAFF | TGTGCCAGCACACAGGAGAACACTGAAGCTTTCTTT | TRBJ1-1 | - | - | TRBV2
CASSLDGAVLLDKNIQYF | TGTGCCAGCAGCTTGGACGGAGCCGTCTTGCTGGACAAAAACATTCAGTACTTC | TRBJ2-4 | - | - | TRBV5-4
CASSIDELWSYTF | TGTGCCAGTAGTATAGATGAGTTATGGAGCTACACCTTC | TRBJ1-2 | - | - | TRBV19
CASSIRSGSEQFF | TGTGCCAGTAGTATCAGAAGCGGGAGTGAGCAGTTCTTC | TRBJ2-1 | few | TRBD2 | TRBV19
CASSWSFGYTF | TGTGCCAGCAGCTGGTCGTTCGGCTACACCTTC | TRBJ1-2 | - | - | TRBV5-6
CASSAAIAYNSPLHF | TGTGCCAGCAGCGCCGCTATTGCCTATAATTCACCCCTCCACTTT | TRBJ1-6 | - | - | TRBV9
CASSIEPTDYGYTF | TGTGCCAGTAGTATAGAGCCGACGGACTATGGCTACACCTTC | TRBJ1-2 | - | - | TRBV19
CASSPQVGGNEQFF | TGTGCCAGCAGCCCCCAGGTCGGGGGGAATGAGCAGTTCTTC | TRBJ2-1 | few | TRBD2 | TRBV7-9
CASSYEVNTEAFF | TGTGCCAGCAGTTACGAAGTGAACACTGAAGCTTTCTTT | TRBJ1-1 | - | - | TRBV6-5
CASSQRRGQGGNQPQHF | TGCGCCAGCAGCCAACGCCGAGGACAGGGAGGCAATCAGCCCCAGCATTTT | TRBJ1-5 | - | TRBD1 | TRBV4-3
CASSWGVWRGNEQFF | TGTGCCAGTAGCTGGGGGGTTTGGAGGGGCAATGAGCAGTTCTTC | TRBJ2-1 | - | - | TRBV19
CASSVDSSGANVLTF | TGTGCCAGTAGTGTCGACAGTTCTGGGGCCAACGTCCTGACTTTC | TRBJ2-6 | once | - | TRBV19
CASSQVSLAGLARYEQYF | TGTGCCAGCAGCCAAGTTTCCTTAGCTGGTCTAGCACGTTACGAGCAGTACTTC | TRBJ2-7 | - | - | TRBV4-2
CASSPGRKNEKLFF | TGCGCCAGCAGCCCGGGACGGAAAAATGAAAAACTGTTTTTT | TRBJ1-4 | once | - | TRBV5-1
CASSLARDYGYTF | TGTGCCAGCAGCTTGGCCCGGGATTATGGCTACACCTTC | TRBJ1-2 | - | - | TRBV5-4
CSVQSGSLGEKLFF | TGCAGCGTCCAATCAGGGTCTTTAGGTGAAAAACTGTTTTTT | TRBJ1-4 | once | - | TRBV29-1
CSASSSASGYTGELFF | TGCAGTGCTAGTAGTTCGGCTAGCGGCTACACCGGGGAGCTGTTTTTT | TRBJ2-2 | - | TRBD2 | TRBV20-1